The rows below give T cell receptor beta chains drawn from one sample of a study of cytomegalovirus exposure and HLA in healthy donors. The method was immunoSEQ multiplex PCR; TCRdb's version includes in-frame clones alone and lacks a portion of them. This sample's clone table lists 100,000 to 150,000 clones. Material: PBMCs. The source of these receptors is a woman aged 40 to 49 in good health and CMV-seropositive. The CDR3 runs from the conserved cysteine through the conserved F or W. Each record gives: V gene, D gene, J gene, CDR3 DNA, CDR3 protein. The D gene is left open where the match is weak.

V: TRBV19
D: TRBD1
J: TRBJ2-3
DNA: TGTGCCAGTAGTATTAAGGGGGCGGCAGATACGCAGTATTTT
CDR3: CASSIKGAADTQYF

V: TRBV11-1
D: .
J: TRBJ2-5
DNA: TGTGCCAGCAGCTTCCCGCGGGCTCAAGAGACCCAGTACTTC
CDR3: CASSFPRAQETQYF

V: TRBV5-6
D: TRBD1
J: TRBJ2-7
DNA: TGTGCCAGCAGCTCCGTTTTAGGGGGCGTGTACGAGCAGTACTTC
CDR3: CASSSVLGGVYEQYF

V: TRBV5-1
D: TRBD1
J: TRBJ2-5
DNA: TGCGCCAGCAGCTTGGCAGGGACAGAGGCTGAGACCCAGTACTTC
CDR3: CASSLAGTEAETQYF

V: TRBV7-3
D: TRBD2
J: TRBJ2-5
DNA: TGTGCCAGCAGCTTAGGGACTAGCGGAGAGACCCAGTACTTC
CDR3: CASSLGTSGETQYF

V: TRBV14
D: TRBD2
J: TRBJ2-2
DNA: TGTGCCAGCAGCGTAGCGGGAGGGCCTACCGGGGAGCTGTTTTTT
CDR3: CASSVAGGPTGELFF

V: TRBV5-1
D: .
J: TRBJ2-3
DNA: TGCGCCAGCAGCTTCCGGCTAGCAATCGGGGACACAGATACGCAGTATTTT
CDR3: CASSFRLAIGDTDTQYF

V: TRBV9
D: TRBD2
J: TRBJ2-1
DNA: TGTGCCAGCAGCCCCCGTGAGCGGGAGGGGAGTGAGCAGTTCTTC
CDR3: CASSPREREGSEQFF

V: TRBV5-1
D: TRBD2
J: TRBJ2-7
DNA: TGCGCCAGCAGCTTGGGAGAGGCGGGAGGGCCTCTAAACGAGCAGTACTTC
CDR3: CASSLGEAGGPLNEQYF

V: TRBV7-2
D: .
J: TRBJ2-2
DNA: TGTGCCAGCAGCTCCTCCACCGGGGAGCTGTTTTTT
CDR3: CASSSSTGELFF

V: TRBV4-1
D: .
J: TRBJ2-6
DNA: TGCGCCAGCAGCCAAGTGTACAGGGTGTCTGGGGCCAACGTCCTGACTTTC
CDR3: CASSQVYRVSGANVLTF

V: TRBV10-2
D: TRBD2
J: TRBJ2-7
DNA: TGCGCCAGCAAAGGGACTAGCGGGAGGGCCCTCGGCGAGCAGTACTTC
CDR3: CASKGTSGRALGEQYF

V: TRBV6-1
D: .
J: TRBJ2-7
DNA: TGTGCCAGCAGTGAAGGGCCGTTCTACGAGCAGTACTTC
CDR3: CASSEGPFYEQYF

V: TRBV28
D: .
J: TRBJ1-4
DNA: TGTGCCAGCACCCATAGGTCAGCCGGGGAACTGTTTTTT
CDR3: CASTHRSAGELFF

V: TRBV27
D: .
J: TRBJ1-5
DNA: TGTGCCAGCAGTTTATCGATGAGTCAGCCCCAGCATTTT
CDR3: CASSLSMSQPQHF

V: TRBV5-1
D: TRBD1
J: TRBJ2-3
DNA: TGCGCCAGCAGCTTGGGGGGCCTACCGGGACAGGGCCCTAATACGGCGCAGTATTTT
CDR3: CASSLGGLPGQGPNTAQYF

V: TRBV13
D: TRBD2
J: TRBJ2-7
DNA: TGTGCCACCTCGGGGGGGGCCTACGAGCAGTACTTC
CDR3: CATSGGAYEQYF

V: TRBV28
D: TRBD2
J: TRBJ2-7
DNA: TGTGCCAGCAGTTTCCCACCCACGTTTAGTGGGGGGGTACACTACGAGCAGTACTTC
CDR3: CASSFPPTFSGGVHYEQYF

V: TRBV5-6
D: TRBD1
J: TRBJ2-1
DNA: TGTGCCAGCAGCAGGACAGGGGGCAATGAGCAGTTCTTC
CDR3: CASSRTGGNEQFF

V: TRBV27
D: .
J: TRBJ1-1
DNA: TGTGCCAGCAGTTTAGGATCGGGTTACACTGAAGCTTTCTTT
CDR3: CASSLGSGYTEAFF

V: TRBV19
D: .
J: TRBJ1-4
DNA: TGTGCCAGTAGTATAAGTAGGGGGACCTTCAACGAAAAACTGTTTTTT
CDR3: CASSISRGTFNEKLFF

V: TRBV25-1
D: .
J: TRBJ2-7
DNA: TGTGCCAGCAGTGAGAGAGGGATCTTGCACGAGCAGTACTTC
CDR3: CASSERGILHEQYF

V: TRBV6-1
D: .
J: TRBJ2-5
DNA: TGTGCCACAAGGGGCGGAGTAATACACCAAGAGACCCAGTACTTC
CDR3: CATRGGVIHQETQYF

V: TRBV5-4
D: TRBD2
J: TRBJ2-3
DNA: TGTGCCAGCAGCTTGCCCACTAGCGGGAGGACAGATACGCAGTATTTT
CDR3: CASSLPTSGRTDTQYF

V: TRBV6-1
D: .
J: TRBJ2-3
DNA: TGTGCCAGCAGACAGATGGGTTCAGATACGCAGTATTTT
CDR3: CASRQMGSDTQYF

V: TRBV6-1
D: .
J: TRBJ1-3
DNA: TGTGCCAGCAGTGAATCTCTAGTCCCTGGAAACACCATATATTTT
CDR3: CASSESLVPGNTIYF

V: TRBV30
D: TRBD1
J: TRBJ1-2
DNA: TGTGCCTGGAGTGTCGGGACAGGGCATGGCTACACCTTC
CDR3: CAWSVGTGHGYTF

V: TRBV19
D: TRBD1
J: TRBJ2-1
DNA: TGTGCCAGTAGGAGATGGGACAGGGTTAACAATGAGCAGTTCTTC
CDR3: CASRRWDRVNNEQFF

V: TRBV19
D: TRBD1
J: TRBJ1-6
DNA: TGTGCCAGTAGTGTCGCCCGGGACAGACCCCTCCACTTT
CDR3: CASSVARDRPLHF

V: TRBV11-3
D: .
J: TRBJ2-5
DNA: TGTGCCACCCCTTCTAAAGAGACCCAGTACTTC
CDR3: CATPSKETQYF

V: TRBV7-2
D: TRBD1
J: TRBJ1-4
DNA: TGTGCCAGCAGCCCACGGGACAGCTTCAATGAAAAACTGTTTTTT
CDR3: CASSPRDSFNEKLFF

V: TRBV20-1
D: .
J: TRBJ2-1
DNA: TGCAGTGCTAAAGACGGGGGTAGGCAGTTCTTC
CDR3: CSAKDGGRQFF

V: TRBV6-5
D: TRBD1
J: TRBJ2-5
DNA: TGTGCCAGCAGTTACGGGGACAGACAAGAGACCCAGTACTTC
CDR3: CASSYGDRQETQYF